This is a list of T cell receptor beta chains from one sample in a study of blood T cell repertoires in COVID-19. Clones were read by immunoSEQ multiplex PCR, and TCRdb kept only the in-frame ones, dropping some. In the table there are some 240,000 clones, about nine tenths of which are singletons. Specimen: peripheral blood. Every receptor here comes from a man aged 55-75 years who had recovered from COVID-19. Each CDR3 is given with its conserved first and last residue. Fields, in order: J gene, V gene, D gene, clone size, CDR3 protein, CDR3 DNA. D genes are given only for firm matches. Clone sizes are given selectively: once, few, many, or a class where the clone is expanded.

TRBJ2-1,TRBV6-5,TRBD1,-,CASRYDRGQDNEQFF,TGTGCCAGCAGATATGACAGGGGGCAGGACAATGAGCAGTTCTTC
TRBJ2-7,TRBV9,-,-,CASSVGGAVGYYEQYF,TGTGCCAGCAGCGTAGGGGGAGCAGTGGGGTACTACGAGCAGTACTTC
TRBJ2-2,TRBV6-5,TRBD1,once,CASRWDRYTGELFF,TGTGCCAGCCGCTGGGACAGATACACCGGGGAGCTGTTTTTT
TRBJ1-1,TRBV29-1,-,once,CSVAAVINTEAFF,TGCAGCGTTGCCGCAGTGATAAACACTGAAGCTTTCTTT
TRBJ1-1,TRBV28,TRBD1,-,CASSRTGATEAFF,TGTGCCAGCAGTAGGACAGGGGCCACTGAAGCTTTCTTT
TRBJ2-7,TRBV6-6,-,-,CASSYSQEPPYEQYF,TGTGCCAGCAGTTACTCGCAGGAACCTCCCTACGAGCAGTACTTC
TRBJ1-4,TRBV19,TRBD1,-,CASSSPGTGEEKLFF,TGTGCCAGTAGTTCTCCCGGGACAGGGGAAGAAAAACTGTTTTTT
TRBJ2-5,TRBV19,TRBD1,-,CASSSQLTGQETQYF,TGTGCCAGTAGTAGCCAGCTGACAGGGCAAGAGACCCAGTACTTC
TRBJ1-2,TRBV19,-,-,CASSKSGMYGYTF,TGTGCCAGTAGTAAGTCAGGGATGTATGGCTACACCTTC
TRBJ1-2,TRBV5-1,-,-,CASSLDSYGYTF,TGCGCCAGCAGCTTGGACAGTTATGGCTACACCTTC
TRBJ1-5,TRBV3-1/TRBV3-2,-,-,CASSQLSNQPQHF,TGTGCCAGCAGCCAACTAAGCAATCAGCCCCAGCATTTT
TRBJ1-2,TRBV6-5,-,-,CASCSRGYYGYTF,TGTGCCAGTTGTTCGAGAGGGTACTATGGCTACACCTTC
TRBJ2-3,TRBV30,TRBD2,-,CAWASGRPDTQYF,TGTGCCTGGGCTAGCGGGAGGCCAGATACGCAGTATTTT